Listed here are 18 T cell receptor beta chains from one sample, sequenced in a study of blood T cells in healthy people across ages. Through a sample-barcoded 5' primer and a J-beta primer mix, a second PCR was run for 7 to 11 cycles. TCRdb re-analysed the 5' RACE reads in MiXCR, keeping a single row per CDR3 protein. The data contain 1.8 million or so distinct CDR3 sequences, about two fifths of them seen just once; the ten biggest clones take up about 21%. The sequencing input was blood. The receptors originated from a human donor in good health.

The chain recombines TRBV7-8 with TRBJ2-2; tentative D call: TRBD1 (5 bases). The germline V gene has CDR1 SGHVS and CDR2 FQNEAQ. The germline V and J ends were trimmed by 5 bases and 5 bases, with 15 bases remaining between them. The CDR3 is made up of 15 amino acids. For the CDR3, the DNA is TGTGCCAGCAGCCCCTGGACAACGCTTACCGGGGAGCTGTTTTTT. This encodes CASSPWTTLTGELFF.

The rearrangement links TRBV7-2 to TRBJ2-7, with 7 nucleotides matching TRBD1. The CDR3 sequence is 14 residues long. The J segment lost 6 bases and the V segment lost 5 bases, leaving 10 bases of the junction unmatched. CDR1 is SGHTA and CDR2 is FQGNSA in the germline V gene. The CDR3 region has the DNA TGTGCCAGCAGCGTAGACAGGGTCGGAGGCGAGCAGTACTTC. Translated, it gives CASSVDRVGGEQYF.

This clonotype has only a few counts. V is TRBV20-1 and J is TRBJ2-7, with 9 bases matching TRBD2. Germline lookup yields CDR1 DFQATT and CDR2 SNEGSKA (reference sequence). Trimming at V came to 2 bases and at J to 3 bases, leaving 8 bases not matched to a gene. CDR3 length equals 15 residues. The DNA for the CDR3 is TGCAGTGCTAGAAACCAAGCGGGGGGCTTCTACGAGCAGTACTTC. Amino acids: CSARNQAGGFYEQYF.

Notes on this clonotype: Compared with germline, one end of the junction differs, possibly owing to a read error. The CDR3 here is CAGSPQGGETQYF. CDR3 sequence (DNA): TGTGCCGGCAGCCCCCAGGGTGGGGAGACCCAGTACTTC. The V and J genes are TRBV5-6 and TRBJ2-5; maybe TRBD1 (5 bases). CDR3 size: 13 residues. Germline CDR1 is SGHDT and CDR2 is YYEEEE.

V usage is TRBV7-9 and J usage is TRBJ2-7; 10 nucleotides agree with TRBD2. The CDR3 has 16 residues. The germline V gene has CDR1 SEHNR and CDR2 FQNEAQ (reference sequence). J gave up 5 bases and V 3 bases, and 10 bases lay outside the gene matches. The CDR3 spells CASSFTMGLAIDEQYF. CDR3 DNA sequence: TGTGCCAGCAGCTTCACCATGGGACTAGCGATCGACGAGCAGTACTTC.

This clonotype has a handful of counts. CDR3 nucleotide sequence: TGCAGTGCCCAGGTCGGCTATGGCTACACCTTC. Protein product: CSAQVGYGYTF. The chain recombines TRBV20-1 with TRBJ1-2; D unclear. Germline V gives CDR1 DFQATT, CDR2 SNEGSKA (reference sequence). Trimming took 6 bases from V and 4 from J, leaving 9 bases between them. The CDR3 has 11 residues.

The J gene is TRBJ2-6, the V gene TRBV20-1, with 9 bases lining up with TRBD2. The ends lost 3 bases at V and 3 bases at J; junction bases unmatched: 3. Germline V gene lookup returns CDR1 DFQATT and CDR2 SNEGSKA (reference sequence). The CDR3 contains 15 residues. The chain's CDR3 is CSASLAGYGANVLTF. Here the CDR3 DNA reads TGCAGTGCTAGTCTAGCGGGGTATGGGGCCAACGTCCTGACTTTC.

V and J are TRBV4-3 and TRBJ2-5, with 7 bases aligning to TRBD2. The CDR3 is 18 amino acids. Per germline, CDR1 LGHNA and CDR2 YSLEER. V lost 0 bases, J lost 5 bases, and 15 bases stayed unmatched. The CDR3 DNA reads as TGCGCCAGCAGCCAAGATCCCCGAAGGGCGGGGGAGGATGAGACCCAGTACTTC. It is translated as CASSQDPRRAGEDETQYF.

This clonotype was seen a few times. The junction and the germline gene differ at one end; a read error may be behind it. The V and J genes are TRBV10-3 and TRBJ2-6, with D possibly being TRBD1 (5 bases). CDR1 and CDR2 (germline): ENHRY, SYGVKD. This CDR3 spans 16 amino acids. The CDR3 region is CAISESSGAGANVRTF. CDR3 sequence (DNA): TGTGCCATCAGTGAGTCATCAGGAGCTGGGGCCAACGTCCGGACTTTC.

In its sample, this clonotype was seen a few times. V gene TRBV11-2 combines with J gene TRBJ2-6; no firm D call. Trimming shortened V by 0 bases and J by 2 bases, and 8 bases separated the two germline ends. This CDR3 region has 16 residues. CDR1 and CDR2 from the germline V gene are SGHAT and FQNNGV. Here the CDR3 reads CASSLDGPAGANVLTF. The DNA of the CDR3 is TGTGCCAGCAGCTTAGATGGGCCCGCTGGGGCCAACGTCCTGACTTTC.

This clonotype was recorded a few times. For the CDR3, the DNA is TGCAGCGTTGTCATTACTAGCACAGATACGCAGTATTTT. It encodes CSVVITSTDTQYF. This chain joins TRBV29-1 and TRBJ2-3; no definite D call. The V end lost 4 bases, the J end lost 0 bases, and 8 bases lay between the germline ends. Looked up from germline, CDR1 is SQVTM and CDR2 is ANQGSEA. CDR3 size: 13 residues.

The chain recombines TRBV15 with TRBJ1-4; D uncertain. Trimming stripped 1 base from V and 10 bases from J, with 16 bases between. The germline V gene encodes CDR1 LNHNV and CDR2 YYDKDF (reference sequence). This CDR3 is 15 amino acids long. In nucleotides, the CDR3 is TGTGCCACCAGCAGAGGGTTCTCGGGAGATGGAAAACTGTTTTTT. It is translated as CATSRGFSGDGKLFF.

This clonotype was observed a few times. The CDR3 coding sequence is TGTGCCAGCAGCTTTGGTCGCCGCGTTGACTATGGCTACACCTTC. Residues: CASSFGRRVDYGYTF. The chain couples TRBV7-2 to TRBJ1-2; D call uncertain. The CDR3 runs 15 residues. Trimming shortened V by 3 bases and J by 3 bases, and 14 bases separated the two germline ends. Germline values: CDR1 SGHTA, CDR2 FQGNSA.

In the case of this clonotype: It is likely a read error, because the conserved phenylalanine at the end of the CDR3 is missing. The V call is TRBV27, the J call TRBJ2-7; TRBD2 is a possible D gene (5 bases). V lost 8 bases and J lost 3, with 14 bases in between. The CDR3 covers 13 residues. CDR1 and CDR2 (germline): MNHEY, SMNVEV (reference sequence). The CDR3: CASGILGSYEQYC. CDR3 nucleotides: TGTGCCAGCGGTATCTTGGGGAGCTACGAGCAGTACTGC.

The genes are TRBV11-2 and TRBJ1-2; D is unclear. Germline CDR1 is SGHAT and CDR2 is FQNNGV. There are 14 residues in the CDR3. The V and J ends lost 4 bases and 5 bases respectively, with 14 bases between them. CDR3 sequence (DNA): TGTGCCAGCAGCTCCGTCCGCAGGCGGTATGGCTACACCTTC. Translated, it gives CASSSVRRRYGYTF.

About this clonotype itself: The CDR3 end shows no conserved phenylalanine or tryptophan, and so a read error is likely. The CDR3 sequence is CASSRDSREAFL. Written as DNA, the CDR3 is TGCGCCAGCAGTAGGGACTCCCGTGAAGCTTTCTTG. The chain uses TRBV5-1 and TRBJ1-1; a possible D gene is TRBD1 (5 bases). CDR1 is SGHRS and CDR2 is YFSETQ in the germline V gene. The ends were cut back, 5 bases at V and 7 bases at J, with 12 bases in the middle. This CDR3 is 12 amino acids long.

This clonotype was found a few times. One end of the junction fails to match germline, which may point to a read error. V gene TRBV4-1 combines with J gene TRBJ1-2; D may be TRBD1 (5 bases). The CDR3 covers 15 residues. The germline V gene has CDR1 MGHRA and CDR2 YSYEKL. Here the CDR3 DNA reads TGCGCCGGCAGCCAACCCGGGGCAGGGAGCTATGGCTACACCTTC. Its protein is CAGSQPGAGSYGYTF.

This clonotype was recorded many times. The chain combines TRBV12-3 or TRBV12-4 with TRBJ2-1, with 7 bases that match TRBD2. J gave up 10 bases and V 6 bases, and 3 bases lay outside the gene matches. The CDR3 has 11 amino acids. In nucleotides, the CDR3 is TGTGCCAGCAGCTTTAGCGGGGAGCAGTTCTTC. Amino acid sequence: CASSFSGEQFF.